One and the same sample provided the 18 T cell receptor beta chains below, sequenced in a study of response to subunit inactivated influenza vaccine. From the RT-PCR reads, TCRdb called clonotypes with MiXCR, one entry per CDR3 protein. Of 400,000 to 550,000 distinct CDR3 sequences detected, around 25% appear once; the ten largest clones hold 1.5% to 2%. Here the sequenced sample was CD4+ T cells sorted from PBMCs, taken roughly 5 days after vaccination. Receptors were obtained from a man aged 45-65 years who received an inactivated influenza vaccine.

In this sample, this clonotype turned up a few times. This chain links TRBV3-1 with TRBJ2-1; D may be TRBD2 (7 bases). Per the germline V gene, CDR1 is LGHDT and CDR2 is YNNKEL (reference sequence). The CDR3 has 14 residues. With 5 bases removed from V and 6 bases from J, the gap between germline ends came to 14 bases. This chain's CDR3 is CASSSRGGLNEQFF. In nucleotides, the CDR3 is TGTGCCAGCAGCTCTAGGGGGGGGCTCAATGAGCAGTTCTTC.

The chain has TRBV5-1 and TRBJ2-5; 7 nucleotides line up with TRBD1. Unmatched junction bases numbered 17, after V lost 4 bases and J lost 5 bases. Germline assignment: CDR1 SGHRS and CDR2 YFSETQ. This CDR3 has 17 amino acids. CDR3 in DNA: TGCGCCAGCAGCAGGGGGCCTCCCGGGATTAGCCAGGAGACCCAGTACTTC. Protein product: CASSRGPPGISQETQYF. Full variable domain (remainder filled in from reference TRBV5-1 and TRBJ2-5): KAGVTQTPRYLIKTRGQQVTLSCSPISGHRSVSWYQQTPGQGLQFLFEYFSETQRNKGNFPGRFSGRQFSNSRSEMNVSTLELGDSALYLCASSRGPPGISQETQYFGPGTRLLVL.

V usage is TRBV6-6 and J usage is TRBJ2-7; the D gene could be TRBD1 or TRBD2 (5 bases each). Trimming took off 11 bases at V and 3 bases at J, with 14 bases between the two ends. Per the germline V gene, CDR1 is MNHNY and CDR2 is SVGAGI (reference sequence). This CDR3 comprises 12 residues. The CDR3 DNA is TGTGCCTCCCGGGACCAAGGCTACGAGCAGTACTTC. Translated, it gives CASRDQGYEQYF.

The chain combines TRBV10-3 with TRBJ2-5, with 7 bases identical to TRBD2. Germline CDR1 reads ENHRY; CDR2 reads SYGVKD. Trimming cost V 5 bases and J 4 bases; bases outside gene matches: 1. The CDR3 sequence is 12 residues long. The DNA for the CDR3 is TGTGCCATCAGTACTAGCGTAGAGACCCAGTACTTC. Translating it yields CAISTSVETQYF.

V gene TRBV12-3 or TRBV12-4 combines with J gene TRBJ2-7; D perhaps matches TRBD1 (6 bases). Trimming took 4 bases from V and 3 from J, leaving 10 bases between them. This CDR3 is 13 amino acids long. DNA of the CDR3: TGTGCCAGCAGTTCGGACAGAAACTACGAGCAGTACTTC. This sequence encodes CASSSDRNYEQYF.

The V call is TRBV5-1, the J call TRBJ1-1; D might be TRBD1 (6 bases). Germline loops: CDR1 SGHRS, CDR2 YFSETQ. The germline V and J ends were trimmed by 3 bases and 10 bases, with 16 bases remaining between them. CDR3 length: 13 amino acids. CDR3 DNA sequence: TGCGCCAGCAGCTCACAATACAGGGTAGGAGCTTTCTTT. Protein: CASSSQYRVGAFF.

This rearrangement joins TRBV12-3 or TRBV12-4 to TRBJ1-4; 7 positions match TRBD1. The CDR3 is 15 amino acids. The junction had 10 bases not matched to a gene; V was cut back by 5 bases and J by 7 bases. CDR3 in DNA: TGTGCCAGCAGTCCCACTGACAGGGAGGTTGAAAAACTGTTTTTT. It encodes CASSPTDREVEKLFF.

This clonotype turned up a few times. The chain is built from TRBV5-1 and TRBJ1-1, with D perhaps matching TRBD1 (5 bases). Trimming pared 2 bases from V and 3 bases from J, leaving 14 bases between. This CDR3 has 15 residues. Germline lookup yields CDR1 SGHRS and CDR2 YFSETQ. DNA for the CDR3: TGCGCCAGCAGCTTAACAGGACCAAAGGACACTGAAGCTTTCTTT. As protein: CASSLTGPKDTEAFF.

This clonotype has only a few counts. This chain links TRBV29-1 with TRBJ1-1, with TRBD1 identical over 7 bases. The CDR3 contains 13 residues. CDR1 is SQVTM, CDR2 ANQGSEA, per germline. V shed 3 bases, J shed 6 bases, and the junction held 7 bases outside the gene matches. For the CDR3, the DNA is TGCAGCGTTGACGTGACAGGGACATCTGAAGCTTTCTTT. This encodes CSVDVTGTSEAFF.

This clonotype has just a few counts. The chain recombines TRBV28 with TRBJ2-5; TRBD2 agrees at 11 bases. V was pared by 4 bases and J by 1 base, with 2 bases of the junction left unmatched. CDR1 is MDHEN, CDR2 SYDVKM, per germline. The CDR3 runs 15 residues. The DNA for the CDR3 is TGTGCCAGCAGTTATAGCGGGAGGGGCCAAGAGACCCAGTACTTC. Protein product: CASSYSGRGQETQYF.

This clonotype was seen more than once but under ten times. This chain links TRBV6-5 with TRBJ1-2, with TRBD1 as a possible D gene (5 bases). Between the trimmed V and J ends, which lost 4 bases and 8 bases, there was a span of 14 bases. The CDR3 covers 13 residues. CDR1 is MNHEY, CDR2 SVGAGI, per germline. The CDR3 region is CASSSEHRGGYTF. As DNA, the CDR3 is TGTGCCAGCAGTTCCGAGCACCGGGGCGGCTACACCTTC.

The chain is built from TRBV7-9 and TRBJ1-1, with 8 bases fitting TRBD1. Trimming removed 4 bases from V and 6 bases from J; junction bases left unmatched: 7. The V gene's germline CDR1 is SEHNR and CDR2 FQNEAQ (reference sequence). This CDR3 has 14 amino acids. The CDR3 loop is CASSSLTGVAEAFF. The CDR3 nucleotides are TGTGCCAGCAGCTCCCTGACAGGGGTTGCTGAAGCTTTCTTT.

This rearrangement joins TRBV3-1 to TRBJ1-4; D gene unclear. V gave up 5 bases and J gave up 0 bases, with 7 bases separating them. The CDR3 spans 14 residues. Germline V gene data show CDR1 as LGHDT and CDR2 as YNNKEL (reference sequence). CDR3 in amino acids: CASSVKATNEKLFF. The CDR3 DNA sequence: TGTGCCAGCAGCGTAAAAGCAACTAATGAAAAACTGTTTTTT.

This CDR3 reads CASSRGIAGELFF. Here the CDR3 DNA reads TGTGCCAGCAGCAGGGGAATAGCCGGGGAGCTGTTTTTT. The chain links TRBV7-3 to TRBJ2-2; the D gene is possibly TRBD1 (5 bases). This CDR3 region has 13 residues. Germline V gene sequence: CDR1 SGHTA, CDR2 FQGTGA. Trimming pared 5 bases from V and 6 bases from J, leaving 10 bases between.

This clonotype showed up just a few times. The chain has TRBV7-9 and TRBJ2-7; 7 bases agree with TRBD1. Germline loops: CDR1 SEHNR, CDR2 FQNEAQ (reference sequence). The junction had 3 bases not matched to a gene; V was cut back by 1 base and J by 6 bases. CDR3 length equals 13 residues. CDR3 loop: CASSLGDRGEQYF. The CDR3 DNA follows: TGTGCCAGCAGCTTAGGGGACAGAGGCGAGCAGTACTTC. The full variable domain, in which reference TRBV7-9 and TRBJ2-7 provide the parts outside the CDR3, is DTGVSQNPRHKITKRGQNVTFRCDPISEHNRLYWYRQTLGQGPEFLTYFQNEAQLEKSRLLSDRFSAERPKGSFSTLEIQRTEQGDSAMYLCASSLGDRGEQYFGPGTRLTVT.

This clonotype showed up just a few times. The V call is TRBV5-1, the J call TRBJ2-1; D possibly corresponds to TRBD1 (6 bases). Germline values: CDR1 SGHRS, CDR2 YFSETQ. The CDR3 totals 14 residues. The ends were cut back, 2 bases at V and 5 bases at J, with 11 bases in the middle. CDR3 amino acids: CASSFGTNNNEQFF. The DNA of the CDR3 is TGCGCCAGCAGCTTCGGGACAAATAACAATGAGCAGTTCTTC.

This clonotype was seen a handful of times. The rearrangement joins TRBV4-1 to TRBJ2-3; TRBD2 agrees at 8 bases. The CDR3 is 20 residues long. CDR1 and CDR2 from the germline V gene are MGHRA and YSYEKL. After removal of 2 bases from V and 3 bases from J, the junction contained 19 bases not matched to a gene. DNA of the CDR3: TGCGCCAGCAGCCAACTTCCCCCGGCGGGGGGCTTAAGAGGTACAGATACGCAGTATTTT. Encoded protein: CASSQLPPAGGLRGTDTQYF.

This CDR3 reads CASSLDRDSNEKLFF. Written as DNA, the CDR3 is TGTGCCAGCAGCTTAGATAGGGACAGCAATGAAAAACTGTTTTTT. The chain carries TRBV7-2 and TRBJ1-4; 7 bases align to TRBD1. CDR1 and CDR2 (germline): SGHTA, FQGNSA. The CDR3 has 15 amino acids. With V trimmed by 1 base and J by 5 bases, 4 bases remained unmatched.